This T cell receptor beta chain was documented in a study of post-analysis software for immune sequencing data. Points from the study as a whole: A handful of TRBV segments appeared more often in patients than in controls, and TRBV5-6, TRBV5-1 and TRBV20-1 were among these.

On this clonotype itself: What it binds is unknown.

Losses at the gene ends were 5 bases for V and 0 bases for J; bases not matched to a gene: 4. The CDR3 spans 14 residues. Germline V gene lookup returns CDR1 DFQATT and CDR2 SNEGSKA (reference sequence). Libraries were made from TCR beta cDNA, and they carried unique molecular identifiers. With about 0.9 to 11 million T cells as the source, hundreds of thousands of cDNA molecules resulted. MiXCR was run by TCRdb on the PCR reads, yielding one entry per CDR3 protein. The top ten hold around 15% of the sample, which has hundreds of thousands of distinct CDR3 sequences, around 37% seen once. The sequence was collected from a girl aged 5-17 years with multiple sclerosis. The chain couples TRBV20-1 to TRBJ2-1; TRBD1 agrees at 7 bases. The sequenced material came from blood. Here the CDR3 DNA reads TGCAGTGCTGGAGGACAGGACTCCTACAATGAGCAGTTCTTC. It is translated as CSAGGQDSYNEQFF.